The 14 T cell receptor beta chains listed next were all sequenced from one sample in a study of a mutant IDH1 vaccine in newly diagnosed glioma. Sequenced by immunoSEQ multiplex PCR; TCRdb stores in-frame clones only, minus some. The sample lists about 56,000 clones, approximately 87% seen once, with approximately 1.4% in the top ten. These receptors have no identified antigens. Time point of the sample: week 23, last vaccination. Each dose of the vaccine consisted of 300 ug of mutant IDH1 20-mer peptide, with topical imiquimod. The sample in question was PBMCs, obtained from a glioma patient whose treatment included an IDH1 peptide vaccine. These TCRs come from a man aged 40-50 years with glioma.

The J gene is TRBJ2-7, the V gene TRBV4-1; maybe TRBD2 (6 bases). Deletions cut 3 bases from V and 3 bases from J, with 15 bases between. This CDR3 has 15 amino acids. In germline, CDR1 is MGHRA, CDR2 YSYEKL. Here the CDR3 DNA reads TGCGCCAGCAGCCATGAGGACGGACTAAACTACGAGCAGTACTTC. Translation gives CASSHEDGLNYEQYF.

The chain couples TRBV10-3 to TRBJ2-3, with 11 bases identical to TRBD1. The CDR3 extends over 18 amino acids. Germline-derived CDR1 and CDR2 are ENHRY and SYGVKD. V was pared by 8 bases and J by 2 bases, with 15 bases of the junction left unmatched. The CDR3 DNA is TGTGCCATCTGGGCCGGGACAGGGGGGAAGGCCGACACAGATACGCAGTATTTT. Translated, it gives CAIWAGTGGKADTDTQYF.

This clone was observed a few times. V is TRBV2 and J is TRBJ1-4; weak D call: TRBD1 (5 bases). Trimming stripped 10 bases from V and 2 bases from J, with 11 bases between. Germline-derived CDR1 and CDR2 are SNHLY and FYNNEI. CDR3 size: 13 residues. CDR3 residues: CATRRGTNEKLFF. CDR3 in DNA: TGTGCCACCCGGAGGGGCACTAATGAAAAACTGTTTTTT.

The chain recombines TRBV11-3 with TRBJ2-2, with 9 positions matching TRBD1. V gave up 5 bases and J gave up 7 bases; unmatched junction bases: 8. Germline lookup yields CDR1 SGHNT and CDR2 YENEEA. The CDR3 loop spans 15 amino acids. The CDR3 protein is CASSPTTGGSGELFF. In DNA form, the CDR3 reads TGTGCCAGCAGCCCGACGACAGGGGGTAGCGGGGAGCTGTTTTTT. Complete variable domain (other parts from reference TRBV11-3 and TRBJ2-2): EAGVVQSPRYKIIEKKQPVAFWCNPISGHNTLYWYLQNLGQGPELLIRYENEEAVDDSQLPKDRFSAERLKGVDSTLKIQPAELGDSAVYLCASSPTTGGSGELFFGEGSRLTVL.

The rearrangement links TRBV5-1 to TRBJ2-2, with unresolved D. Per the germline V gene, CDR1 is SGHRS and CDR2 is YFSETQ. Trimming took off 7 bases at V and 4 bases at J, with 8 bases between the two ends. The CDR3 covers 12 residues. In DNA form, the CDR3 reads TGCGCCAGCGTACCCATCACCGGGGAGCTGTTTTTT. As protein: CASVPITGELFF.

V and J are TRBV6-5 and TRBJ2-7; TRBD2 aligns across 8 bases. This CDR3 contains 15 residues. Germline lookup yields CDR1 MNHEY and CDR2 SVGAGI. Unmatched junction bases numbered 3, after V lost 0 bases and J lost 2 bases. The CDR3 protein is CASSYSNGGAYEQYF. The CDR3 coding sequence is TGTGCCAGCAGTTACTCGAACGGGGGGGCCTACGAGCAGTACTTC.

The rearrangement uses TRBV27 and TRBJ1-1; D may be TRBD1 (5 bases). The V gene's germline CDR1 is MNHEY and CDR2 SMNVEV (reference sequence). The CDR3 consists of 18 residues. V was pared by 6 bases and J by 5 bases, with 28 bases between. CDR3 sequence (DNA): TGTGCCAGCAGGTCCGGATCATGGGGGGGATTGGGAGGAACTGAAGCTTTCTTT. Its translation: CASRSGSWGGLGGTEAFF.

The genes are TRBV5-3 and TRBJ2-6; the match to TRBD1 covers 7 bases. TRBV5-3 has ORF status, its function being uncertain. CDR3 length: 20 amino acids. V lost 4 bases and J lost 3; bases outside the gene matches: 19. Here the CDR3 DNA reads TGTGCCAGAAGCCCCGACCTCGACAGGGTAAATTGGTATGGGGCCAACGTCCTGACTTTC. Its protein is CARSPDLDRVNWYGANVLTF.

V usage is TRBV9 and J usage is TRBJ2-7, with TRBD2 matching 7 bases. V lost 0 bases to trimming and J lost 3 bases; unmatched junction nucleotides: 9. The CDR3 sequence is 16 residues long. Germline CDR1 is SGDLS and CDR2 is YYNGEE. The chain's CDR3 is CASSVEGGDWDYEQYF. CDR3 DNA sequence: TGTGCCAGCAGCGTAGAGGGAGGGGACTGGGACTACGAGCAGTACTTC.

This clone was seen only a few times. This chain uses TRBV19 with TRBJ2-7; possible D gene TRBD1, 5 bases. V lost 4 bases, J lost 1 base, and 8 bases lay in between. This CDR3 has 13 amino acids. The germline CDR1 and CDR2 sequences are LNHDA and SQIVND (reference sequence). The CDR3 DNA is TGTGCCAGTAGTAGGGGCCTATCCTACGAGCAGTACTTC. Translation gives CASSRGLSYEQYF.

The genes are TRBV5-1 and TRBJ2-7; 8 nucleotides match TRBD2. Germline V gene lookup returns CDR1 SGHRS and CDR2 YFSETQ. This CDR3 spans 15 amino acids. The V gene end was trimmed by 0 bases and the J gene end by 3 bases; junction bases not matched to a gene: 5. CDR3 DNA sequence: TGCGCCAGCAGCTTGGCCTTAGCGGGAAACTACGAGCAGTACTTC. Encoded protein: CASSLALAGNYEQYF.

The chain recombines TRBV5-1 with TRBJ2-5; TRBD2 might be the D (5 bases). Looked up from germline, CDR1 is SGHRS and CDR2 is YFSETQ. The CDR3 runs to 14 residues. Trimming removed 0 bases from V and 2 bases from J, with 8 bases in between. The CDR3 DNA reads TGCGCCAGCAGCTTGGTAGCGTCACAAGAGACCCAGTACTTC. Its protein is CASSLVASQETQYF.

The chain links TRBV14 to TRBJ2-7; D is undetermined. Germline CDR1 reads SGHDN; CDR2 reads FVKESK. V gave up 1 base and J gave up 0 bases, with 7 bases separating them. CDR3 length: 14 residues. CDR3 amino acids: CASSQVLRSYEQYF. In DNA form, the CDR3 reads TGTGCCAGCAGCCAAGTACTCCGCTCCTACGAGCAGTACTTC.

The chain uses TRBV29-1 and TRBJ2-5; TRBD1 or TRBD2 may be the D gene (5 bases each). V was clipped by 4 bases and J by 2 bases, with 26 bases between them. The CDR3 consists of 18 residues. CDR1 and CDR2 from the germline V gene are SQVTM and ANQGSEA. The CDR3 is CSVVRTWTSLGIQETQYF. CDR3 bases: TGCAGCGTTGTGAGGACATGGACTTCATTAGGAATTCAAGAGACCCAGTACTTC. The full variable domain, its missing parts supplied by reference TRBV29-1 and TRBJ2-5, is SAVISQKPSRDICQRGTSLTIQCQVDSQVTMMFWYRQQPGQSLTLIATANQGSEATYESGFVIDKFPISRPNLTFSTLTVSNMSPEDSSIYLCSVVRTWTSLGIQETQYFGPGTRLLVL.